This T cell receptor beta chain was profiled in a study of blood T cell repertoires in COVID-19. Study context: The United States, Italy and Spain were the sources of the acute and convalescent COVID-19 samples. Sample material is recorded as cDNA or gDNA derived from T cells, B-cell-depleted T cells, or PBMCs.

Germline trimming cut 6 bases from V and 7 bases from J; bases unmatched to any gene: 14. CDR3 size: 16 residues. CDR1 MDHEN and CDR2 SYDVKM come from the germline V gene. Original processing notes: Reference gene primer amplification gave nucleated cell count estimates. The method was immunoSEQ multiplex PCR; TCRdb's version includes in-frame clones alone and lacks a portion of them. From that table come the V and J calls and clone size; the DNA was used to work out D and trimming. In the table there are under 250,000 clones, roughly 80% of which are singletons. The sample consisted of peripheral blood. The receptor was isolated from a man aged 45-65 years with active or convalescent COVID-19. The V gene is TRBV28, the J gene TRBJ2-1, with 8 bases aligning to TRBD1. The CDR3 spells CASSKAGGVLPNEQFF. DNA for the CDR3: TGTGCCAGCAGCAAAGCAGGGGGCGTCTTGCCGAATGAGCAGTTCTTC.